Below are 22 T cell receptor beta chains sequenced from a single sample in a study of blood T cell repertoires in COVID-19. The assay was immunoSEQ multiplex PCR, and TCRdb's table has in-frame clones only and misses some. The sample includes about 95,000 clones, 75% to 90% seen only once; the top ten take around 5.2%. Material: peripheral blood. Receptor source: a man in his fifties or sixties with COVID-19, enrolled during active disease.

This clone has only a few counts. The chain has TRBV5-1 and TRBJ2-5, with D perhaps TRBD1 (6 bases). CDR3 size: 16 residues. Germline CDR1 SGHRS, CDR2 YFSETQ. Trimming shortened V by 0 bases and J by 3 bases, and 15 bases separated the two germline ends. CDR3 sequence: CASSLAPRGGKETQYF. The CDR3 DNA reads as TGCGCCAGCAGCTTGGCCCCCAGGGGCGGAAAAGAGACCCAGTACTTC.

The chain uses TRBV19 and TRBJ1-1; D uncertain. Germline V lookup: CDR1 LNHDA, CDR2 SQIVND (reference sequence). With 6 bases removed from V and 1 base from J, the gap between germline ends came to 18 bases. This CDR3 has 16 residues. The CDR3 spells CASRIQDSGGNTEAFF. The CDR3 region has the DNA TGTGCCAGTAGGATCCAAGACTCCGGAGGGAACACTGAAGCTTTCTTT.

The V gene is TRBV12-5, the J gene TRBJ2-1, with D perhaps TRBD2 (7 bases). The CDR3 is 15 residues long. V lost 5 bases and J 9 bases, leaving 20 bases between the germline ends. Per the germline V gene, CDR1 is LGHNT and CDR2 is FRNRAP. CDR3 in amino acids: CASGLEVGGPGEQFF. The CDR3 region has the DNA TGTGCTAGTGGTCTCGAGGTGGGGGGGCCGGGTGAGCAGTTCTTC.

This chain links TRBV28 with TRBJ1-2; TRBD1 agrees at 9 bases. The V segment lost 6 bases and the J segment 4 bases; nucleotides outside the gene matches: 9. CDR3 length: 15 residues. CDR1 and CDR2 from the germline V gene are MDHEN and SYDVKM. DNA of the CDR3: TGTGCCAGCAGCCTAAACAGGGGGCTCGGCTATGGCTACACCTTC. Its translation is CASSLNRGLGYGYTF.

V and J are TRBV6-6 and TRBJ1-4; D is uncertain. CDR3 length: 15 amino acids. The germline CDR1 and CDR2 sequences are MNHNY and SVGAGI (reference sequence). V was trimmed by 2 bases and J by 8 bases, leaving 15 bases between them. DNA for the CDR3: TGTGCCAGCAGTTACCGTGGCGAGGCCGGAGAAAAACTGTTTTTT. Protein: CASSYRGEAGEKLFF.

CDR3 in amino acids: CASSFHRDRGRDTQYF. CDR3 DNA sequence: TGCGCCAGCAGCTTTCACCGGGACAGGGGGAGAGATACGCAGTATTTT. This chain connects TRBV5-1 to TRBJ2-3; TRBD1 matches at 11 bases. J was trimmed by 5 bases and V by 2 bases; bases with no gene match: 7. Germline lookup yields CDR1 SGHRS and CDR2 YFSETQ. The CDR3 has 16 residues.

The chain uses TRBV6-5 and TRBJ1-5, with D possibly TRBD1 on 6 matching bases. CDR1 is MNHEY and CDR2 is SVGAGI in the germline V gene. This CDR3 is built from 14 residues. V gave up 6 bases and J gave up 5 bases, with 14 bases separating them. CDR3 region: CASSDGGAHQPQHF. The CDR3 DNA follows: TGTGCCAGCAGCGACGGGGGGGCCCATCAGCCCCAGCATTTT.

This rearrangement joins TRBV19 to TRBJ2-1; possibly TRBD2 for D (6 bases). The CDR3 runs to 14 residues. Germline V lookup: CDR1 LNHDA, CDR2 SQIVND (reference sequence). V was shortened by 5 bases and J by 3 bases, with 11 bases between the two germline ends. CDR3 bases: TGTGCCAGTAGTCGACTAGAAATCTACAATGAGCAGTTCTTC. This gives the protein CASSRLEIYNEQFF.

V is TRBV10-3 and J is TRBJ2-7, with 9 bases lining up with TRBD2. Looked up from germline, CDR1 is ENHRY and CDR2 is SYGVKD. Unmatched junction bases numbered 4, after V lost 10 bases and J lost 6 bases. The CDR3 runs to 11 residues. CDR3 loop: CASSGGSEQYF. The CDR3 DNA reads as TGTGCCAGCAGCGGGGGGAGCGAGCAGTACTTC.

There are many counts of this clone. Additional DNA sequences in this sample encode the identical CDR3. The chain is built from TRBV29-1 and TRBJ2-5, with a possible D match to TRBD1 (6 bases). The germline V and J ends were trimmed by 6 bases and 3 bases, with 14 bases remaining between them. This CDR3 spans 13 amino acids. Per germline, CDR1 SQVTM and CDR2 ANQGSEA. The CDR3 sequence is CSVQQGNEETQYF. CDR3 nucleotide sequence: TGCAGCGTACAACAGGGAAATGAAGAGACCCAGTACTTC. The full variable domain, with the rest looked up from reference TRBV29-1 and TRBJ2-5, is SAVISQKPSRDICQRGTSLTIQCQVDSQVTMMFWYRQQPGQSLTLIATANQGSEATYESGFVIDKFPISRPNLTFSTLTVSNMSPEDSSIYLCSVQQGNEETQYFGPGTRLLVL.

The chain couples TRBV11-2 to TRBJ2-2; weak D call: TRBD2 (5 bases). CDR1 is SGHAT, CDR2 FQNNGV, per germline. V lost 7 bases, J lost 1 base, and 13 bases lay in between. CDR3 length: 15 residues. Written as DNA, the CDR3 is TGTGCCAGCACTTCCACCAGCGGGAACACCGGGGAGCTGTTTTTT. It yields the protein CASTSTSGNTGELFF.

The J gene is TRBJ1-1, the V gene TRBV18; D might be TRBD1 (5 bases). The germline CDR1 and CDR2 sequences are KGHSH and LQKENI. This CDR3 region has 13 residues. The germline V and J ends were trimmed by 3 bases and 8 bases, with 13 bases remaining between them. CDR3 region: CASSPRTDKEAFF. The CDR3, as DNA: TGTGCCAGCTCACCGCGGACGGACAAAGAAGCTTTCTTT.

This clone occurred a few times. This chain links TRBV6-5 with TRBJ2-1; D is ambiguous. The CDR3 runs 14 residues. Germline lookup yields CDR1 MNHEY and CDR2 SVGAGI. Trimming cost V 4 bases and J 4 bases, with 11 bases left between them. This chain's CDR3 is CASSFISEYNEQFF. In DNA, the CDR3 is TGTGCCAGCAGTTTTATCTCTGAGTACAATGAGCAGTTCTTC.

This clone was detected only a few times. Here the CDR3 DNA reads TGTGCCAGCGCCACAGGGGATACGCAGTATTTT. It translates to CASATGDTQYF. J is TRBJ2-3 and V is TRBV12-3 or TRBV12-4, with a weak D call TRBD1 (6 bases). The CDR3 runs 11 residues. The V and J ends lost 8 bases and 6 bases respectively, with 9 bases between them.

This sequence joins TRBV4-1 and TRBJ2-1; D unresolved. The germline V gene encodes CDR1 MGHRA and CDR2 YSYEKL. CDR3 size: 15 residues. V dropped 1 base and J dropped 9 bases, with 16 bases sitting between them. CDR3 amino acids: CASSQGPTQRSEQFF. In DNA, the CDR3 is TGCGCCAGCAGCCAAGGCCCGACTCAACGGAGTGAGCAGTTCTTC.

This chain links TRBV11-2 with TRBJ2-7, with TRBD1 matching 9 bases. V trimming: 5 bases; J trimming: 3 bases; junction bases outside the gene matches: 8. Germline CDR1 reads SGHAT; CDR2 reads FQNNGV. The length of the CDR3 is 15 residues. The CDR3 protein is CASSPGQGNFYEQYF. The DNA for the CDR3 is TGTGCCAGCAGCCCGGGACAGGGAAATTTCTACGAGCAGTACTTC.

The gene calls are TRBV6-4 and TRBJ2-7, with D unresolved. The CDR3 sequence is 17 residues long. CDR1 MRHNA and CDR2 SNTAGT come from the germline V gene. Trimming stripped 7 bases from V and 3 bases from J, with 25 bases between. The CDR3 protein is CASTNASLTLRLYEQYF. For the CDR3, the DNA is TGTGCCAGCACCAACGCTTCTCTGACTCTCAGACTCTACGAGCAGTACTTC.

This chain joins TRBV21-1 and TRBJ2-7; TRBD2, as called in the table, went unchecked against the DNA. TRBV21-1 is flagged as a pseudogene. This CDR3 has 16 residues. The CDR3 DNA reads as TGTGCCAGCAGCAAACAGGAGGAGCGGGACACCTACGAGCAGTACTTC. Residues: CASSKQEERDTYEQYF.

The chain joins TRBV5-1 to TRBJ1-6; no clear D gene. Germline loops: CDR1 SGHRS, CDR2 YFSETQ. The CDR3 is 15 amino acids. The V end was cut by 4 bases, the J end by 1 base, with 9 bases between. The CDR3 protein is CASSRRDSYNSPLHF. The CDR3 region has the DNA TGCGCCAGCAGCCGGCGGGATTCCTATAATTCACCCCTCCACTTT.

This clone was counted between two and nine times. The CDR3 protein is CASDRDRGYEQYF. The CDR3 bases are TGTGCCAGCGACCGGGACAGGGGCTACGAGCAGTACTTC. This chain uses TRBV2 with TRBJ2-7; 10 positions match TRBD1. Germline V gene data show CDR1 as SNHLY and CDR2 as FYNNEI. V shed 8 bases, J shed 3 bases, and the junction held 4 bases outside the gene matches. The CDR3 contains 13 residues.

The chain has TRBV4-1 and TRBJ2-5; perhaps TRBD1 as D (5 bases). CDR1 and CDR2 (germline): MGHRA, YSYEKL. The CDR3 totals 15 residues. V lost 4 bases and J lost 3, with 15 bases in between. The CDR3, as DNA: TGCGCCAGCAGCCGGGGAAGGGGCAGGGAAGAGACCCAGTACTTC. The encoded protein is CASSRGRGREETQYF.

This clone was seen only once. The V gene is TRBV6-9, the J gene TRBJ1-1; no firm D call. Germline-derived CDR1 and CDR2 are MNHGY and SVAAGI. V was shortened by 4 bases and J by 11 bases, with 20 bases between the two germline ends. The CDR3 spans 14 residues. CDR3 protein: CASSFLPEPPRAFF. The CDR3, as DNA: TGTGCCAGCAGTTTTCTCCCGGAGCCGCCAAGGGCTTTCTTT.